The source of this T cell receptor beta chain is a study of blood T cells in healthy people across ages. General study points: Long-lived donors had more naive CD4+ cells and higher diversity than aged donors.

CDR1 is MGHRA, CDR2 YSYEKL, per germline. The CDR3 spans 15 residues. Trimming took off 0 bases at V and 2 bases at J, with 11 bases between the two ends. Primers used in a second PCR of about 7 to 12 cycles were a sample-barcoded 5' primer and a J-beta primer mix. TCRdb re-called the 5' RACE reads through MiXCR, storing one row per CDR3 protein. The table shows about 620,000 distinct CDR3 sequences, with more than 45% occurring only once. As regards this clonotype: Its antigen remains unidentified.

The clonotype comes from a woman over 75 in good health. The chain links TRBV4-1 to TRBJ2-7; tentatively, D is TRBD2 (5 bases). What was sequenced was blood. CDR3 amino acids: CASSQEPSEAYEQYF. CDR3 sequence (DNA): TGCGCCAGCAGCCAAGAGCCTTCGGAGGCCTACGAGCAGTACTTC.